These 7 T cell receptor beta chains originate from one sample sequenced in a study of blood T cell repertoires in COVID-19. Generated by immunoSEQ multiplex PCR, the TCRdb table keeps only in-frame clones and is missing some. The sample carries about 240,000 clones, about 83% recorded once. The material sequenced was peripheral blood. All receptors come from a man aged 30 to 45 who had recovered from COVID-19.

CDR3 bases: TGTGCCAGCAGTTACTCGGACAGAAACTATGGCTACACCTTC. The encoded protein is CASSYSDRNYGYTF. The V and J genes are TRBV6-5 and TRBJ1-2, with a tentative D call TRBD1 (6 bases). Germline-derived CDR1 and CDR2 are MNHEY and SVGAGI. V was pared by 0 bases and J by 2 bases, with 7 bases between. The CDR3 extends over 14 amino acids.

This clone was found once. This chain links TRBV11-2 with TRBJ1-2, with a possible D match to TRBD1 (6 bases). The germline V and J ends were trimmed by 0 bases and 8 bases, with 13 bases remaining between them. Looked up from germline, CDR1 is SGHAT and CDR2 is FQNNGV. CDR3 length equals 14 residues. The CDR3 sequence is CASSLDQGLKGYTF. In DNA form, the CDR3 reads TGTGCCAGCAGCTTAGACCAGGGGTTGAAGGGCTACACCTTC.

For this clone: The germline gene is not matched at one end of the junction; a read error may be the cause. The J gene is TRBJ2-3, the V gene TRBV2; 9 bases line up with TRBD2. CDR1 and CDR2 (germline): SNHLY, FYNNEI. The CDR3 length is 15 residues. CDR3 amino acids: CASREAGGLGGTQYF. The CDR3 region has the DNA TGTGCCAGCAGGGAAGCGGGGGGTTTGGGGGGAACGCAGTATTTT.

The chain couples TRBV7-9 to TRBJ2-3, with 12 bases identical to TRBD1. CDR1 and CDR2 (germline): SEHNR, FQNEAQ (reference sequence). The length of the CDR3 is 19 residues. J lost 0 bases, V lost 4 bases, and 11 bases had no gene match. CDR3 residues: CASSSRDRGQIKSTDTQYF. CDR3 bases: TGTGCCAGCAGCTCCCGGGACAGGGGGCAAATTAAAAGCACAGATACGCAGTATTTT.

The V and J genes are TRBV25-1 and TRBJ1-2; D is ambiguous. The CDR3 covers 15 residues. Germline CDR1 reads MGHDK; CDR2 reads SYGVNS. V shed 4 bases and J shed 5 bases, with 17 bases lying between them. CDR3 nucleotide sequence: TGTGCCAGCAGTGCCCCAGAGGGAACCACTTATGGCTACACCTTC. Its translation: CASSAPEGTTYGYTF.

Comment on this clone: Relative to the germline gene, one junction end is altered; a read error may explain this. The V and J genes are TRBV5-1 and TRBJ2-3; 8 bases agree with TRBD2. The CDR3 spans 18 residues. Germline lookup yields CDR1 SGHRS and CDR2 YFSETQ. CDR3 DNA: TGCGCCAGCAGCCCCCTAGGGGTAGCGGGGCCCTACACAGATACGCAGTTTTTT. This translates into CASSPLGVAGPYTDTQFF.

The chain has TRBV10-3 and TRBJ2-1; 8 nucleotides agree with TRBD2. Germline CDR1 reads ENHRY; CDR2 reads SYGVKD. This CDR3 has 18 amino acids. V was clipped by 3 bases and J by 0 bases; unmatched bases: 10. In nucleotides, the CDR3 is TGTGCCATCAGTGATCGGGGGGGACCTTCCAGCTCCTACAATGAGCAGTTCTTC. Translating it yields CAISDRGGPSSSYNEQFF.